This paragraph reports one TCR beta chain. Its target is unknown. The data stem from a study of T cell repertoires in cytomegalovirus infection. TCRdb processed the reads anew with MiXCR; each CDR3 protein has one entry. The repertoire holds about 24,000 distinct CDR3 sequences, with approximately 22% as singletons. This CDR3 contains 14 residues. In germline, CDR1 is MNHNY, CDR2 SVGAGI (reference sequence). Trimming took off 4 bases at V and 1 base at J, with 10 bases between the two ends. V usage is TRBV6-6 and J usage is TRBJ1-1; D not resolved. Sequencing was performed on CD8+ T cells from cultured PBMCs, taken from culture after CMV antigen stimulation. The clonotype comes from a human donor in good health (CMV status not recorded). Some clones in this sample may be carry-over from other donors' samples. CDR3 region: CASSLKDWNTEAFF. DNA for the CDR3: TGTGCCAGCAGTTTAAAAGACTGGAACACTGAAGCTTTCTTT.